This T cell receptor (beta chain) was documented in a study of PD-1 blockade in classical Hodgkin lymphoma. This CDR3 region has 17 residues. On this clone itself: Its target is unknown.

Notes on the study in general: Baseline diversity was lower in partial responders and progressors than complete responders. When set against healthy donors, newly diagnosed patients were reported to show lower baseline TCR diversity.

Using immunoSEQ multiplex PCR, the repertoire was profiled, and TCRdb retains in-frame clones only, with some absent. The table lists about 6,800 clones, 70% to 80% of them singletons. Every patient relapsed after autologous stem cell transplantation, and brentuximab vedotin exposure varied. Patients had relapsed/refractory classical Hodgkin lymphoma with complete response, partial response or progressive disease as best response. This receptor was obtained from a human donor with classical Hodgkin lymphoma. J is TRBJ2-7 and V is TRBV21-1; whether TRBD1, the table's D call, matches the DNA was not checked. TRBV21-1 is reported as a pseudogene. Specimen: peripheral blood mononuclear cells (PBMCs), collected before the second cycle of nivolumab. This CDR3 reads CASSIPKGQGVEREQYF. In DNA, the CDR3 is TGTGCCAGCAGCATCCCAAAGGGACAGGGGGTTGAGCGAGAGCAGTACTTC.